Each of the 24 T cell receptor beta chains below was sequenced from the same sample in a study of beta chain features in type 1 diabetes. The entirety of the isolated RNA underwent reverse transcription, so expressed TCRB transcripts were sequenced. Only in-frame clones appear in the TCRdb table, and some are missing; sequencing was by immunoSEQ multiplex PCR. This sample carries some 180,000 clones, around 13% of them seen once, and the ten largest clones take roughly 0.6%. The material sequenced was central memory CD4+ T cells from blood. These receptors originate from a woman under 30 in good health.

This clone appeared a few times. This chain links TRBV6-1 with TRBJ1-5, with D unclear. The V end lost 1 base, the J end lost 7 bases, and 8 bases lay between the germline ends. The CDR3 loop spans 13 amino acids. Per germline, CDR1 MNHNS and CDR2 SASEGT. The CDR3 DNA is TGTGCCAGCAGTGAAGGCACAGTACAGCCCCAGCATTTT. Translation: CASSEGTVQPQHF.

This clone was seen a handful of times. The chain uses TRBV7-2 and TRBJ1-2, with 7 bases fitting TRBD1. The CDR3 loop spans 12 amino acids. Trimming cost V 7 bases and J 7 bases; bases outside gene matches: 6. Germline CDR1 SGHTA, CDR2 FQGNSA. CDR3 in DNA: TGTGCCAGCATCGACAGGGATGCTGGCTACACCTTC. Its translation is CASIDRDAGYTF.

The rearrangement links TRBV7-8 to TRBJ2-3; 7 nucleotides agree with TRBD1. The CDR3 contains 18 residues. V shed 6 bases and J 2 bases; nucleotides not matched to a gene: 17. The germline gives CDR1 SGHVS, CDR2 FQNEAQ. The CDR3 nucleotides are TGTGCCAGCAGGCGTACCCCGGGGACAGCCCCCAACACAGATACGCAGTATTTT. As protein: CASRRTPGTAPNTDTQYF.

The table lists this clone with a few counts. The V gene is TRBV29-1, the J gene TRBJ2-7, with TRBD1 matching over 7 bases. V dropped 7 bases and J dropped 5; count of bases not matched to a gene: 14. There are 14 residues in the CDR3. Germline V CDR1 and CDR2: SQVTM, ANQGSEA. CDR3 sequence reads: CSAEGGLGGDEQYF. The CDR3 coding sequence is TGCAGCGCAGAAGGGGGCCTAGGTGGGGACGAGCAGTACTTC.

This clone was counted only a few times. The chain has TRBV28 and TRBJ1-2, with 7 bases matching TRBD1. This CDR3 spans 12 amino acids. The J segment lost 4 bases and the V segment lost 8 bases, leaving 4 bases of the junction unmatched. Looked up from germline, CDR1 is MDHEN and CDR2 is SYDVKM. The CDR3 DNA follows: TGTGCCAGCCTGACAGGGAGCTATGGCTACACCTTC. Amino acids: CASLTGSYGYTF.

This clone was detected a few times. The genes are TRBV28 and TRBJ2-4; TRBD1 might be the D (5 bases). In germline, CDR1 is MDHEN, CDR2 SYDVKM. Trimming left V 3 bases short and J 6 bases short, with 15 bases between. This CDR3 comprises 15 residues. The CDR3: CASSFLGAKGNIQYF. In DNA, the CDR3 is TGTGCCAGCAGTTTTTTAGGGGCTAAAGGAAACATTCAGTACTTC. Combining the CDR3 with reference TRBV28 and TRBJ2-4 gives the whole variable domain DVKVTQSSRYLVKRTGEKVFLECVQDMDHENMFWYRQDPGLGLRLIYFSYDVKMKEKGDIPEGYSVSREKKERFSLILESASTNQTSMYLCASSFLGAKGNIQYFGAGTRLSVL.

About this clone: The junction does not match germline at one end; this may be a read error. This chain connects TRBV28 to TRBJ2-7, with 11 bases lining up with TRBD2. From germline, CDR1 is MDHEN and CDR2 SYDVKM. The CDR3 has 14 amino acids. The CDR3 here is CASTRDTSGSSPDF. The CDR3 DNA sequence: TGTGCCAGCACTAGAGATACTAGCGGGAGTTCCCCAGACTTC.

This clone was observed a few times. The DNA of the CDR3 is TGTGCCAGCAGCTTTTATCGGGAAGGGAGATCCGGGGAGCTGTTTTTT. The encoded protein is CASSFYREGRSGELFF. This chain links TRBV7-2 with TRBJ2-2; perhaps TRBD2 as D (5 bases). This CDR3 is built from 16 residues. Germline V CDR1 and CDR2: SGHTA, FQGNSA. Trimming took off 3 bases at V and 6 bases at J, with 17 bases between the two ends.

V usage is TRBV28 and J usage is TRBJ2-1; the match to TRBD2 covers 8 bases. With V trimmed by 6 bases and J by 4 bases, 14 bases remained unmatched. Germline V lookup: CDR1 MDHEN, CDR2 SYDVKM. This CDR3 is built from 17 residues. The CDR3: CASSPSPASGLYNEQFF. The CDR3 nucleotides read TGTGCCAGCAGCCCAAGTCCCGCTAGCGGGTTATACAATGAGCAGTTCTTC. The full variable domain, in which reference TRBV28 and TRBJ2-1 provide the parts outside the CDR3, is DVKVTQSSRYLVKRTGEKVFLECVQDMDHENMFWYRQDPGLGLRLIYFSYDVKMKEKGDIPEGYSVSREKKERFSLILESASTNQTSMYLCASSPSPASGLYNEQFFGPGTRLTVL.

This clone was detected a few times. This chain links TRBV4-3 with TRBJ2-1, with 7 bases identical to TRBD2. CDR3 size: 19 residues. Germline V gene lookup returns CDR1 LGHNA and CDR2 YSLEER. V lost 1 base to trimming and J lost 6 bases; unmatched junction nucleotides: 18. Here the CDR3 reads CASSQVPGGLSGMGNEQFF. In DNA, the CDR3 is TGCGCCAGCAGCCAAGTCCCGGGTGGTCTAAGCGGGATGGGCAATGAGCAGTTCTTC.

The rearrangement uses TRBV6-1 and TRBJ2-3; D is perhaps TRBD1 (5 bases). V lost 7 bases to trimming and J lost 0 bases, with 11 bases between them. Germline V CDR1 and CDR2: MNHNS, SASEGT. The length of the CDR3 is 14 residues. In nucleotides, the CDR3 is TGTGCCAGCAAAGACAGAACCAGCACAGATACGCAGTATTTT. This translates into CASKDRTSTDTQYF.

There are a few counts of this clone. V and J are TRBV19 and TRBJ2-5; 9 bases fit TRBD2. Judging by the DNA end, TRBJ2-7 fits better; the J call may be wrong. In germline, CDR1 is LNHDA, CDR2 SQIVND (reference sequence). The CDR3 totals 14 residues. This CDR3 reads CATETSGGTYEQYF. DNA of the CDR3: TGTGCCACCGAGACTAGCGGAGGGACCTACGAGCAGTACTTC.

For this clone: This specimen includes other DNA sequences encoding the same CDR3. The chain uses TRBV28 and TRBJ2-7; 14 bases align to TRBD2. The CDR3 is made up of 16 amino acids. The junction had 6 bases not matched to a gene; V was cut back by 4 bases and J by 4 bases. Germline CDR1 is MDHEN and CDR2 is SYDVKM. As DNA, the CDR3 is TGTGCCAGCAGTTCGGGACTAGCGGGAGAAATTTACGAGCAGTACTTC. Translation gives CASSSGLAGEIYEQYF.

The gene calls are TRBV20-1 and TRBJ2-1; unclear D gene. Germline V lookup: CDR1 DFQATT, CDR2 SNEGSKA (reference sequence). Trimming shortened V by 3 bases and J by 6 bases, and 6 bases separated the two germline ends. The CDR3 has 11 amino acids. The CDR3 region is CSASSPNEQFF. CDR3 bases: TGCAGTGCTAGTTCTCCCAATGAGCAGTTCTTC.

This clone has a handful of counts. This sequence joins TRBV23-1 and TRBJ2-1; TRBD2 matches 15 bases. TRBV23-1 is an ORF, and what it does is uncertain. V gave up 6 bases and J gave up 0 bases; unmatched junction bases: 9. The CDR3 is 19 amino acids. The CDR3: CASSLGGLAGGPSYNEQFF. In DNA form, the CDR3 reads TGCGCCAGCAGCCTAGGGGGACTAGCGGGAGGACCCTCCTACAATGAGCAGTTCTTC.

For the CDR3, the DNA is TGCAGTGCCCCCTTGGAGACCCAGTACTTC. Its protein product is CSAPLETQYF. The chain uses TRBV20-1 and TRBJ2-5; D gene unclear. CDR1 DFQATT and CDR2 SNEGSKA come from the germline V gene (reference sequence). V gave up 6 bases and J gave up 5 bases, with 7 bases separating them. The length of the CDR3 is 10 residues.

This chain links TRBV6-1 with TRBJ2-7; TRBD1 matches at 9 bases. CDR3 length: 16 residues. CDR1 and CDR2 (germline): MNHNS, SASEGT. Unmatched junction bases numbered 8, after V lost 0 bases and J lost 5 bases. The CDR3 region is CASSEATGQGIDEQYF. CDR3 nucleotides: TGTGCCAGCAGTGAAGCGACGGGACAGGGAATTGACGAGCAGTACTTC.

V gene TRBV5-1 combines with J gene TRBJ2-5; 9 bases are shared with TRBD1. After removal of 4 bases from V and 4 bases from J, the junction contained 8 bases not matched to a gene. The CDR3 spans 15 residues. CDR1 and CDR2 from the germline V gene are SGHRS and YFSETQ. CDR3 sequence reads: CASSLGTGTLETQYF. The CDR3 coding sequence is TGCGCCAGCAGCCTGGGGACAGGGACCCTAGAGACCCAGTACTTC.

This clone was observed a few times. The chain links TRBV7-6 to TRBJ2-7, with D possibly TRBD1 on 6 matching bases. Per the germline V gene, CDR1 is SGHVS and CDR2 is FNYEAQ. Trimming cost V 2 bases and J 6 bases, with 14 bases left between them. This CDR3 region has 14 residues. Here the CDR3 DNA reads TGTGCCAGCAGCTTAAGTGGGACAATCTCCGAGCAGTACTTC. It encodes CASSLSGTISEQYF. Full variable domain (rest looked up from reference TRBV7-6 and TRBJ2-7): GAGVSQSPRYKVTKRGQDVALRCDPISGHVSLYWYRQALGQGPEFLTYFNYEAQQDKSGLPNDRFSAERPEGSISTLTIQRTEQRDSAMYRCASSLSGTISEQYFGPGTRLTVT.

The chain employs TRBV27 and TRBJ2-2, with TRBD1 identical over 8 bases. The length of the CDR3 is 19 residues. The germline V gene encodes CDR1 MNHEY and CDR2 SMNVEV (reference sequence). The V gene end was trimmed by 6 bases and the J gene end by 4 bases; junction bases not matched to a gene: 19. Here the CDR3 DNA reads TGTGCCAGCAGCCGGAGACTCGCGACGACAGGGGTTGGCACCGGGGAGCTGTTTTTT. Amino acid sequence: CASSRRLATTGVGTGELFF.

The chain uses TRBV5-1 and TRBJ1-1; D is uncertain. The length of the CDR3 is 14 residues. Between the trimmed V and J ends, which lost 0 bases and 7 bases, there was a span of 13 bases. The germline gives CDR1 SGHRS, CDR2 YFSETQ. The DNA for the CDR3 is TGCGCCAGCAGCTTGGATATGCCAGGACTTGAAGCTTTCTTT. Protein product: CASSLDMPGLEAFF. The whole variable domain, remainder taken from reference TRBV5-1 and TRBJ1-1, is KAGVTQTPRYLIKTRGQQVTLSCSPISGHRSVSWYQQTPGQGLQFLFEYFSETQRNKGNFPGRFSGRQFSNSRSEMNVSTLELGDSALYLCASSLDMPGLEAFFGQGTRLTVV.

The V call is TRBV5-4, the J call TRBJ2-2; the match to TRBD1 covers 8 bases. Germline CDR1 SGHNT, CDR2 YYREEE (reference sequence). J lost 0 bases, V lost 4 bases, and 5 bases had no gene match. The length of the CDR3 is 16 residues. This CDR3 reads CASSPKGQANTGELFF. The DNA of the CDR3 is TGTGCCAGCAGCCCGAAGGGACAGGCGAACACCGGGGAGCTGTTTTTT.

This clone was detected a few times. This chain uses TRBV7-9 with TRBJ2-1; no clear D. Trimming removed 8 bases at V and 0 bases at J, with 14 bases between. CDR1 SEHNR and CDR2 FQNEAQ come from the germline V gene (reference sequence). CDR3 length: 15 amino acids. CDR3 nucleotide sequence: TGTGCCAGCTGGAAGGCGGCCAGCTCCTACAATGAGCAGTTCTTC. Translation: CASWKAASSYNEQFF.

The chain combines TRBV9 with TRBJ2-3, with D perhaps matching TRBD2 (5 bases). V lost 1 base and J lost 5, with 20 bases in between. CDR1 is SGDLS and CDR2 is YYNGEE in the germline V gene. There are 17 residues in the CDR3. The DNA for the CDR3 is TGTGCCAGCAGCGTAACCTTAGGTGGGAGTTTGCGAGATACGCAGTATTTT. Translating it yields CASSVTLGGSLRDTQYF.